The rows below give T cell receptor beta chains drawn from one sample of a study of cytomegalovirus exposure and HLA in healthy donors. Clones were sequenced by immunoSEQ multiplex PCR, and TCRdb holds only the in-frame ones, with some missing. Found here are 100,000 to 150,000 clones, roughly 82% of them singletons; the top ten hold 2.7%. Sequenced sample: PBMCs. The source is a man in his fifties in good health and CMV-seronegative. Each CDR3 is given with its conserved first and last residue. Each record gives: clone size, V gene, D gene, J gene, CDR3 DNA, CDR3 protein. The D gene is left open where the match is weak. Clone size is given for some rows only: seen once, a few or many times, or a class if the clone is expanded.

size: .
V: TRBV4-1
D: TRBD1
J: TRBJ2-3
DNA: TGCGCCGGCAGGGGGAGCCCTAGCACAGATACGCAGTATTTT
CDR3: CAGRGSPSTDTQYF

size: .
V: TRBV27
D: .
J: TRBJ1-5
DNA: TGTGCCAGCAGCGCTACAGGGAATCAGCCCCAGCATTTT
CDR3: CASSATGNQPQHF

size: .
V: TRBV2
D: TRBD2
J: TRBJ2-3
DNA: TGTGCCAGCAGTGACCCCTTTAGCGGGCCCACAGATACGCAGTATTTT
CDR3: CASSDPFSGPTDTQYF

size: few
V: TRBV11-3
D: TRBD1
J: TRBJ2-2
DNA: TGTGCCAGCAGCCCCTACAGGGGCACCGGGGAGCTGTTTTTT
CDR3: CASSPYRGTGELFF

size: .
V: TRBV5-1
D: .
J: TRBJ1-2
DNA: TGCGCCAGCAGCACCTCAGGGATGGCTCCCTATGGCTACACCTTC
CDR3: CASSTSGMAPYGYTF

size: .
V: TRBV19
D: TRBD2
J: TRBJ2-1
DNA: TGTGCCAGTAGTATTTCATGGCGGGGGGGTAACAATGAGCAGTTCTTC
CDR3: CASSISWRGGNNEQFF

size: .
V: TRBV11-2
D: TRBD1
J: TRBJ2-7
DNA: TGTGCCAGCAGCGCGAACAGGGGGCGTTACGAGCAGTACTTC
CDR3: CASSANRGRYEQYF

size: .
V: TRBV7-6
D: .
J: TRBJ2-2
DNA: TGTGCCAGCAGCTCCACGGGGGCGAACACCGGGGAGCTGTTTTTT
CDR3: CASSSTGANTGELFF

size: .
V: TRBV5-6
D: .
J: TRBJ1-1
DNA: TGTGCCAGCAGCCCACCGACAGGGAACACTGAAGCTTTCTTT
CDR3: CASSPPTGNTEAFF

size: .
V: TRBV7-9
D: TRBD1
J: TRBJ1-2
DNA: TGTGCCAGCAGCTTAGAGACAGGGGGCAACGCTGGCTACACCTTC
CDR3: CASSLETGGNAGYTF

size: .
V: TRBV7-9
D: TRBD2
J: TRBJ2-1
DNA: TGTGCCAGCACTTTAACTAGCGGGGGGGCCCCCTACAATGAGCAGTTCTTC
CDR3: CASTLTSGGAPYNEQFF

size: .
V: TRBV6-4
D: .
J: TRBJ2-1
DNA: TGTGCCAGCAGTGTCGGGACTCCGGGGAATGAGCAGTTCTTC
CDR3: CASSVGTPGNEQFF

size: .
V: TRBV6-5
D: .
J: TRBJ1-2
DNA: TGTGCCAGCAGTTACGGCGGGGCCAACTATGGCTACACCTTC
CDR3: CASSYGGANYGYTF

size: .
V: TRBV7-7
D: TRBD1
J: TRBJ1-5
DNA: TGTGCTAGCGCTCACGACAGGGCCCAAAATCAGCCCCAGCATTTT
CDR3: CASAHDRAQNQPQHF

size: .
V: TRBV29-1
D: TRBD1
J: TRBJ1-2
DNA: TGCAGCGTTGAGGGACAGGGGCCCTTTGACTATGGCTACACCTTC
CDR3: CSVEGQGPFDYGYTF

size: .
V: TRBV7-9
D: TRBD1
J: TRBJ1-2
DNA: TGTGCCAGCAGCTTATTCGGGACAGGGGGCTCTGGTGGCTACACCTTC
CDR3: CASSLFGTGGSGGYTF

size: .
V: TRBV10-1
D: TRBD2
J: TRBJ2-7
DNA: TGCGCCAGCAGTGAGTCTGGGAGGGACGAGCAGTACTTC
CDR3: CASSESGRDEQYF

size: .
V: TRBV2
D: TRBD2
J: TRBJ2-7
DNA: TGTGCCAGCAGCGACGCCGGGACTAGCGCCGAGCAGTACTTC
CDR3: CASSDAGTSAEQYF

size: .
V: TRBV30
D: .
J: TRBJ1-6
DNA: TGTGCCTGGAGTGTACTTACAGCCACCCTCCACTTT
CDR3: CAWSVLTATLHF

size: .
V: TRBV11-2
D: .
J: TRBJ1-6
DNA: TGTGCCAGCAGCTTACCAACAGGGAGTTCACCCCTCCACTTT
CDR3: CASSLPTGSSPLHF

size: .
V: TRBV27
D: TRBD2
J: TRBJ2-1
DNA: TGTGCCAGCAGTAGGCGGCCGGGACTAGCGGGGTTTGAGCAGTTCTTC
CDR3: CASSRRPGLAGFEQFF

size: .
V: TRBV18
D: .
J: TRBJ1-1
DNA: TGTGCCAGCTCACCCTCGGGACACCGGAACACTGAAGCTTTCTTT
CDR3: CASSPSGHRNTEAFF